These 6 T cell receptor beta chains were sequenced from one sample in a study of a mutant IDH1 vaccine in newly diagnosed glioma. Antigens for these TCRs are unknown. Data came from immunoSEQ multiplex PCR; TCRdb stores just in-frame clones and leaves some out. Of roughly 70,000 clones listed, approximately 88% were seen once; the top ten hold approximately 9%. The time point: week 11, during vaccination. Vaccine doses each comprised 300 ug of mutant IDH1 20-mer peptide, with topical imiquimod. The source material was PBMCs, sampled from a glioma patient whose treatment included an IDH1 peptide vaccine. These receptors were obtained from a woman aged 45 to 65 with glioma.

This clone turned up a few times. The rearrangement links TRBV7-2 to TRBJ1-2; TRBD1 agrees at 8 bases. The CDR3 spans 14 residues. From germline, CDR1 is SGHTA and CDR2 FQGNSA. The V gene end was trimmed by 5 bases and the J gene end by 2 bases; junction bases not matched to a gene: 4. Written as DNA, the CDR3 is TGTGCCAGCAGCCCGGACAGGGTGAACTATGGCTACACCTTC. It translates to CASSPDRVNYGYTF.

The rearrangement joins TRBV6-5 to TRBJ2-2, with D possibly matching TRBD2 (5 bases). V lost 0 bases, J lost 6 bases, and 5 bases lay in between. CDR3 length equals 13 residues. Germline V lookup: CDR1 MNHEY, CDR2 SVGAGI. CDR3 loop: CASSYSRAGELFF. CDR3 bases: TGTGCCAGCAGTTACTCGCGGGCCGGGGAGCTGTTTTTT.

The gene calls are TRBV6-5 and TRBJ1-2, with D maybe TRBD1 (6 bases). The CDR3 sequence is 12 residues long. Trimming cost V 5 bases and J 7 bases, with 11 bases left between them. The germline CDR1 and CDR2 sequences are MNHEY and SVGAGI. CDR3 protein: CASSPPTGGYTF. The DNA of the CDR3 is TGTGCCAGCAGTCCCCCGACAGGTGGCTACACCTTC.

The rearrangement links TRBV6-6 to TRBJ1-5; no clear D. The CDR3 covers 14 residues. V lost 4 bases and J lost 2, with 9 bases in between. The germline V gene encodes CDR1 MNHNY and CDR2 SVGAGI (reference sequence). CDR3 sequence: CASSSGVRNQPQHF. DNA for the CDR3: TGTGCCAGCAGTTCGGGTGTCCGCAATCAGCCCCAGCATTTT.

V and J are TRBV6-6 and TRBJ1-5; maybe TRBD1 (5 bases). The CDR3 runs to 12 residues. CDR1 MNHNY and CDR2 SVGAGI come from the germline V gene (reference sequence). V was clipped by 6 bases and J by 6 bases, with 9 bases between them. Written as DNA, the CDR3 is TGTGCCAGCAGCCCAGGGTCTCAGCCCCAGCATTTT. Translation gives CASSPGSQPQHF.

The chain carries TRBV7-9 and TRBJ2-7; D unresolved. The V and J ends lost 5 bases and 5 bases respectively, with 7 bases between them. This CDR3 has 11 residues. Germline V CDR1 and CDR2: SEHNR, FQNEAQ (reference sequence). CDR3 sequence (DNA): TGTGCCAGCAGCCTTACTAACGAGCAGTACTTC. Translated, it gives CASSLTNEQYF.